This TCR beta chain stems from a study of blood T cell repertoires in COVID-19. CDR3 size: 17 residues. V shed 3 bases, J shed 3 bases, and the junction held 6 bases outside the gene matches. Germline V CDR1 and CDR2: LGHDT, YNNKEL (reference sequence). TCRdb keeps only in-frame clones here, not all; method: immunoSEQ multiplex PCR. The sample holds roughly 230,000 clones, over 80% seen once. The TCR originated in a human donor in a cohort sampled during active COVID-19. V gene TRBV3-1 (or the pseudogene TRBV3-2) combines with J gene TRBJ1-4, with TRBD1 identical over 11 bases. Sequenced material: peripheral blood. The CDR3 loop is CASSQRTGGKSNEKLFF. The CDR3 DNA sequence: TGTGCCAGCAGCCAGAGGACAGGGGGCAAATCTAATGAAAAACTGTTTTTT.